This T cell receptor beta chain was retrieved from a study of early T cells in non-severe SARS-CoV-2 infection. About the research overall: Unsorted whole blood bulk RNA was sequenced, with unpaired chains.

This CDR3 spans 13 amino acids. V gave up 7 bases and J gave up 1 base, with 10 bases separating them. The V gene's germline CDR1 is ENHRY and CDR2 SYGVKD. This clonotype was picked up many times. Its antigen is as yet unknown. Individually, cDNA molecules had unique molecular identifiers attached to them. TCRdb passed the 5' RACE reads through MiXCR, listing each CDR3 protein once. Among nearly 50,000 distinct CDR3 sequences, about 6% were seen once, and the ten largest hold roughly 6.9%. Study results and limitations: Matches to VDJdb favored anti-spike CD8 responses and missed private and CD4 specificities.

Material: whole blood, obtained at baseline. This receptor was obtained from an adult who was a healthcare worker with PCR-confirmed SARS-CoV-2 infection or an uninfected control (not recorded which). The J gene is TRBJ1-1, the V gene TRBV10-3; D call uncertain. CDR3 sequence: CAIIGSPNTEAFF. CDR3 coding DNA: TGTGCCATCATCGGCAGCCCGAACACTGAAGCTTTCTTT.